A single sample gave rise to the 20 T cell receptor beta chains below, sequenced in a study of shared clonotypes between healthy human individuals. TCRdb's copy holds only in-frame clones and misses some; the assay was immunoSEQ multiplex PCR. The sample contains about 990,000 clones, approximately 80% of which appear only once. The sample was memory CD4+ T cells from PBMCs. The subset was: CD45RA-negative fraction. Receptors originate from a man between 18 and 35 years old in good health. Some clones in this sample may be carry-over from other donors' samples.

The J gene is TRBJ2-1, the V gene TRBV14; 9 nucleotides match TRBD2. Germline assignment: CDR1 SGHDN and CDR2 FVKESK. J was trimmed by 8 bases and V by 1 base; bases with no gene match: 9. This CDR3 is built from 16 residues. As DNA, the CDR3 is TGTGCCAGCAGCCAAGCCCGCCCAGGCGGGGGGGATGAGCAGTTCTTC. Amino acid sequence: CASSQARPGGGDEQFF.

This clone was picked up one time. The genes are TRBV5-1 and TRBJ2-3, with TRBD2 identical over 9 bases. The CDR3 spans 16 residues. CDR1 is SGHRS, CDR2 YFSETQ, per germline. V dropped 1 base and J dropped 6; count of bases not matched to a gene: 9. The CDR3 DNA reads as TGCGCCAGCAGCTTGTGGGGTAGCGGGAGCGGCGATACGCAGTATTTT. Amino acids: CASSLWGSGSGDTQYF.

The chain uses TRBV2 and TRBJ2-5; perhaps D is TRBD1 or TRBD2 (6 bases each). Deletions cut 4 bases from V and 1 base from J, with 16 bases between. The CDR3 totals 16 residues. Germline V gene lookup returns CDR1 SNHLY and CDR2 FYNNEI. The CDR3 protein is CASSGHGGRPQETQYF. DNA of the CDR3: TGTGCCAGCAGTGGCCATGGGGGGCGCCCCCAAGAGACCCAGTACTTC.

The table lists this clone with a few counts. The J gene is TRBJ2-1, the V gene TRBV7-8, with 8 nucleotides matching TRBD1. There are 14 residues in the CDR3. After removal of 3 bases from V and 4 bases from J, the junction contained 2 bases not matched to a gene. The germline CDR1 and CDR2 sequences are SGHVS and FQNEAQ. CDR3 loop: CASSFGTGYNEQFF. The DNA of the CDR3 is TGTGCCAGCAGCTTCGGGACAGGATACAATGAGCAGTTCTTC. Full variable domain (outside the CDR3, taken from reference TRBV7-8 and TRBJ2-1): GAGVSQSPRYKVAKRGQDVALRCDPISGHVSLFWYQQALGQGPEFLTYFQNEAQLDKSGLPSDRFFAERPEGSVSTLKIQRTQQEDSAVYLCASSFGTGYNEQFFGPGTRLTVL.

J is TRBJ1-1 and V is TRBV28, with D perhaps matching TRBD1 (5 bases). V was clipped by 6 bases and J by 5 bases, with 10 bases between them. Looked up from germline, CDR1 is MDHEN and CDR2 is SYDVKM. CDR3 length: 12 amino acids. CDR3 amino acids: CASRRWGTEAFF. Written as DNA, the CDR3 is TGTGCCAGCAGGAGATGGGGGACTGAAGCTTTCTTT.

V gene TRBV7-2 combines with J gene TRBJ2-3, with D unclear. Trimming left V 2 bases short and J 2 bases short, with 8 bases between. Germline values: CDR1 SGHTA, CDR2 FQGNSA. The CDR3 is made up of 14 amino acids. The DNA for the CDR3 is TGTGCCAGCAGCTTATTAGGGTACACAGATACGCAGTATTTT. This codes for CASSLLGYTDTQYF.

V gene TRBV5-1 combines with J gene TRBJ1-5, with 7 bases matching TRBD1. Germline V gene sequence: CDR1 SGHRS, CDR2 YFSETQ. V lost 4 bases to trimming and J lost 7 bases; unmatched junction nucleotides: 5. The CDR3 length is 13 residues. This CDR3 reads CASSEGGRQPQHF. CDR3 sequence (DNA): TGCGCCAGCAGCGAAGGGGGCAGACAGCCCCAGCATTTT.

This chain connects TRBV7-2 to TRBJ1-2; D gene uncertain. Trimming stripped 1 base from V and 4 bases from J, with 7 bases between. Germline V gene lookup returns CDR1 SGHTA and CDR2 FQGNSA. This CDR3 has 13 amino acids. The CDR3 sequence: CASSLDGSYGYTF. CDR3 coding DNA: TGTGCCAGCAGCTTAGACGGAAGCTATGGCTACACCTTC. Complete variable domain (other parts from reference TRBV7-2 and TRBJ1-2): GAGVSQSPSNKVTEKGKDVELRCDPISGHTALYWYRQSLGQGLEFLIYFQGNSAPDKSGLPSDRFSAERTGGSVSTLTIQRTQQEDSAVYLCASSLDGSYGYTFGSGTRLTVV.

The chain is built from TRBV19 and TRBJ1-5; TRBD1 matches 8 bases. The CDR3 is 16 amino acids. Unmatched junction bases numbered 8, after V lost 0 bases and J lost 7 bases. Germline-derived CDR1 and CDR2 are LNHDA and SQIVND (reference sequence). The CDR3 region has the DNA TGTGCCAGTAGTATAGATGGCAGGGGGCCAGGGCAGCCCCAGCATTTT. Its protein is CASSIDGRGPGQPQHF.

This clone was picked up one time. V gene TRBV2 combines with J gene TRBJ2-7; no firm D call. Germline V CDR1 and CDR2: SNHLY, FYNNEI. V was trimmed by 5 bases and J by 2 bases, leaving 13 bases between them. The CDR3 length is 14 residues. CDR3 nucleotide sequence: TGTGCCAGCAGTCTAGGACGGGTTACCTACGAGCAGTACTTC. As protein: CASSLGRVTYEQYF.

The chain links TRBV5-4 to TRBJ2-3; D is uncertain. Germline loops: CDR1 SGHNT, CDR2 YYREEE (reference sequence). This CDR3 spans 18 amino acids. V was shortened by 2 bases and J by 0 bases, with 19 bases between the two germline ends. The CDR3 region is CASSFPRGGETSTDTQYF. In DNA form, the CDR3 reads TGTGCCAGCAGCTTCCCCCGCGGTGGAGAAACTAGCACAGATACGCAGTATTTT.

The chain has TRBV7-9 and TRBJ2-7; D is perhaps TRBD1 or TRBD2 (6 bases each). The CDR3 covers 15 residues. CDR1 and CDR2 from the germline V gene are SEHNR and FQNEAQ (reference sequence). V was clipped by 3 bases and J by 7 bases, with 19 bases between them. Written as DNA, the CDR3 is TGTGCCAGCAGCTTGGTGGGGGGCGGCCTCCTAGAGCAGTACTTC. Its translation is CASSLVGGGLLEQYF. The entire variable domain, with the rest obtained from reference TRBV7-9 and TRBJ2-7, is as follows: DTGVSQNPRHKITKRGQNVTFRCDPISEHNRLYWYRQTLGQGPEFLTYFQNEAQLEKSRLLSDRFSAERPKGSFSTLEIQRTEQGDSAMYLCASSLVGGGLLEQYFGPGTRLTVT.

This chain connects TRBV28 to TRBJ1-2, with D unclear. The germline V gene encodes CDR1 MDHEN and CDR2 SYDVKM. V was clipped by 6 bases and J by 8 bases, with 19 bases between them. The CDR3 covers 14 residues. The CDR3: CASRGRNPEGGYTF. As DNA, the CDR3 is TGTGCCAGCAGGGGTCGAAACCCGGAAGGGGGCTACACCTTC.

The rearrangement joins TRBV7-6 to TRBJ2-7, with a tentative D call TRBD1 (6 bases). The CDR3 loop spans 14 amino acids. Between the trimmed V and J ends, which lost 5 bases and 6 bases, there was a span of 17 bases. Looked up from germline, CDR1 is SGHVS and CDR2 is FNYEAQ. The CDR3 spells CASSAVTGDGEQYF. The CDR3 DNA reads as TGTGCCAGCAGCGCAGTGACAGGCGATGGCGAGCAGTACTTC.

The chain recombines TRBV6-1 with TRBJ1-1; possibly TRBD1 for D (5 bases). Trimming shortened V by 7 bases and J by 7 bases, and 16 bases separated the two germline ends. CDR1 is MNHNS, CDR2 SASEGT, per germline. The CDR3 has 13 residues. In DNA, the CDR3 is TGTGCCAGCACCTTAGGAGGGAGGGGTGAAGCTTTCTTT. As protein: CASTLGGRGEAFF.

The J gene is TRBJ2-4, the V gene TRBV28; a possible D gene is TRBD1 (5 bases). V lost 4 bases to trimming and J lost 5 bases, with 15 bases between them. Germline assignment: CDR1 MDHEN and CDR2 SYDVKM. The CDR3 consists of 15 residues. CDR3 region: CASSSRVLVENIQYF. The CDR3, as DNA: TGTGCCAGCAGTTCCAGGGTACTTGTCGAAAACATTCAGTACTTC.

This clone was seen a few times. The chain recombines TRBV27 with TRBJ1-1; unclear D gene. Trimming removed 6 bases at V and 4 bases at J, with 12 bases between. From germline, CDR1 is MNHEY and CDR2 SMNVEV (reference sequence). There are 13 residues in the CDR3. The CDR3 here is CASSRQWSTEAFF. In DNA, the CDR3 is TGTGCCAGCAGCCGTCAATGGAGCACTGAAGCTTTCTTT.

About this clone: Other DNA sequences in the same sample also yield this CDR3. The chain joins TRBV9 to TRBJ2-1; the D is unclear. V was clipped by 2 bases and J by 5 bases, with 8 bases between them. Germline V gene lookup returns CDR1 SGDLS and CDR2 YYNGEE. CDR3 length equals 13 residues. The chain's CDR3 is CASSVGGHNEQFF. The CDR3 DNA follows: TGTGCCAGCAGCGTTGGCGGCCACAATGAGCAGTTCTTC.

This chain links TRBV7-3 with TRBJ1-2; TRBD1 might be the D (5 bases). Germline V gives CDR1 SGHTA, CDR2 FQGTGA. The CDR3 spans 13 residues. The V end was cut by 1 base, the J end by 6 bases, with 9 bases between. CDR3 sequence reads: CASSLMTVDGYTF. DNA for the CDR3: TGTGCCAGCAGCTTAATGACAGTAGATGGCTACACCTTC.

The CDR3 is CASSGDVSNTEAFF. CDR3 in DNA: TGCGCCAGCAGCGGGGACGTTTCGAACACTGAAGCTTTCTTT. This chain connects TRBV5-1 to TRBJ1-1; D may be TRBD1 (5 bases). The CDR3 is 14 residues long. Trimming left V 4 bases short and J 1 base short, with 11 bases between. Germline CDR1 reads SGHRS; CDR2 reads YFSETQ.